The 16 T cell receptor delta chains reported below all come from one sample, sequenced in a study of Vδ1+ human thymocytes. Study results and caveats: Thymic TRG and TRD repertoires appeared highly polyclonal, with Gaussian CDR3 length distributions.

No antigen has been identified for these receptors. Extracted RNA was reverse transcribed into cDNA. CDR3 amplicons came from multiplex PCR with pooled V-gene forward and constant-region reverse primers. TCRdb applied CATT to the multiplex PCR reads for clone calling. Among about 50,000 delta-chain clones listed, over 13% were seen once. Specimen: Vdelta1+ gamma-delta thymocytes from the thymus. Noted subset: FACS-sorted CD3+ TCRalphabeta- TCRVdelta1+ TCRVdelta2- thymocytes. The source is a girl under three years old who had congenital heart surgery.

The gene calls are TRDV3 and TRDJ1; 9 bases match TRDD3. Germline V CDR1 and CDR2: TVYSNPD, GDNSRS (reference sequence). CDR3 length equals 18 residues. With V trimmed by 5 bases and J by 0 bases, 19 bases remained unmatched. CDR3 bases: TGTGCCCCACTAAGGGACGGTACTGGGGGACGGTACACCGATAAACTCATCTTT. Its translation is CAPLRDGTGGRYTDKLIF.

This clone was seen a handful of times. This chain uses TRAV29/DV5 with TRDJ1, with 10 bases that match TRDD3. Trimming cost V 4 bases and J 0 bases; bases outside gene matches: 24. The germline gives CDR1 NSMFDY, CDR2 ISSIKDK. The CDR3 runs to 21 residues. CDR3 nucleotide sequence: TGTGCAGCACCCTCTTCGGACCACTGGGGGATCCAACCGCTAAACACCGATAAACTCATCTTT. It translates to CAAPSSDHWGIQPLNTDKLIF.

The genes are TRDV1 and TRDJ1, with 7 nucleotides matching TRDD2. Losses at the gene ends were 3 bases for V and 0 bases for J; bases not matched to a gene: 22. Germline V gives CDR1 TSWWSYY, CDR2 QGS. This CDR3 has 21 amino acids. CDR3 sequence reads: CALGEPFPTGTMRGYTDKLIF. The CDR3 region has the DNA TGTGCTCTTGGGGAGCCCTTTCCTACCGGGACGATGAGGGGGTACACCGATAAACTCATCTTT.

This rearrangement joins TRDV1 to TRDJ1; D uncertain. V was clipped by 2 bases and J by 2 bases, with 21 bases between them. Germline-derived CDR1 and CDR2 are TSWWSYY and QGS. CDR3 length equals 18 residues. CDR3 bases: TGTGCTCTTGGGGAATGTGCGTTTGGAATCTCGGTGACCGATAAACTCATCTTT. Its translation: CALGECAFGISVTDKLIF.

The rearrangement links TRDV1 to TRDJ1; possible D gene TRDD3, 5 bases. The CDR3 contains 16 residues. The V and J ends lost 4 bases and 5 bases respectively, with 20 bases between them. Looked up from germline, CDR1 is TSWWSYY and CDR2 is QGS. The CDR3 spells CALGGNRGLIFDKLIF. CDR3 nucleotide sequence: TGTGCTCTTGGGGGCAATCGGGGGCTCATTTTTGATAAACTCATCTTT.

The rearrangement links TRDV1 to TRDJ1; 9 bases map to TRDD3. Looked up from germline, CDR1 is TSWWSYY and CDR2 is QGS. The CDR3 covers 20 residues. The V and J ends lost 0 bases and 0 bases, in that order; junction bases with no gene match: 14. This chain's CDR3 is CALGELPSLGESPYTDKLIF. The CDR3 DNA reads as TGTGCTCTTGGGGAACTTCCATCACTGGGGGAATCCCCGTACACCGATAAACTCATCTTT.

This clone was observed a few times. The genes are TRDV1 and TRDJ1, with 9 bases lining up with TRDD3. This CDR3 has 22 residues. Germline CDR1 and CDR2: TSWWSYY and QGS. V was pared by 4 bases and J by 2 bases, with 26 bases of the junction left unmatched. The CDR3, as DNA: TGTGCTCTTGGGGGCCGCCTTCCACAGGTTACTAAGGACTGGGGGAGGACCGATAAACTCATCTTT. Its protein product is CALGGRLPQVTKDWGRTDKLIF.

V is TRDV1 and J is TRDJ1; 7 bases fit TRDD2. Trimming removed 1 base from V and 0 bases from J; junction bases left unmatched: 29. The CDR3 has 24 amino acids. The germline V gene encodes CDR1 TSWWSYY and CDR2 QGS. CDR3: CALGEHGFLRLPNLYETYTDKLIF. The CDR3 bases are TGTGCTCTTGGGGAACATGGGTTCCTACGGCTACCTAACCTGTACGAAACGTACACCGATAAACTCATCTTT.

In this sample, this clone turned up a few times. The junction shows a germline mismatch at one end, possibly a read error. This chain uses TRDV1 with TRDJ1; 11 positions agree with TRDD3. The CDR3 has 20 residues. Germline CDR1 reads TSWWSYY; CDR2 reads QGS. CDR3 DNA: TGTGCTCTTGGGGAACGTAAAACCCCCTGGGGGATACTAGACACCGATAAACTCATCTTC. It is translated as CALGERKTPWGILDTDKLIF.

Notes on this clone: The same CDR3 arises from other DNA sequences in this sample as well. This chain uses TRAV29/DV5 with TRDJ1; 10 bases map to TRDD3. CDR3 length equals 18 residues. Germline lookup yields CDR1 NSMFDY and CDR2 ISSIKDK. V trimming: 4 bases; J trimming: 0 bases; junction bases outside the gene matches: 15. CDR3 coding DNA: TGTGCAGCACCGTCCGTGTGGGGGATACTAGGGCACACCGATAAACTCATCTTT. Its translation: CAAPSVWGILGHTDKLIF.

This clone occurred a few times. This chain joins TRDV2 and TRDJ1, with D possibly matching TRDD3 (5 bases). Trimming took off 1 base at V and 4 bases at J, with 27 bases between the two ends. This CDR3 region has 19 residues. In germline, CDR1 is GEAIGNYY, CDR2 EKD. This CDR3 reads CACDTLPPQEDSPDDKLIF. The CDR3, as DNA: TGTGCCTGTGACACGCTCCCCCCACAGGAGGATAGCCCCGACGATAAACTCATCTTT.

As regards this clone: A read error may account for a junction end that differs from germline. The chain employs TRDV1 and TRDJ1, with 10 bases fitting TRDD3. This CDR3 has 21 residues. In germline, CDR1 is TSWWSYY, CDR2 QGS. CDR3 loop: CAPGLLLDPILGDGDLDKLIF. The CDR3 bases are TGTGCTCCTGGGCTTTTACTCGACCCGATACTGGGGGATGGGGACCTCGATAAACTCATCTTT.

This clone has more than one count but fewer than ten. This chain links TRDV1 with TRDJ1, with TRDD3 matching 10 bases. Germline CDR1 is TSWWSYY and CDR2 is QGS. The V segment lost 3 bases and the J segment 0 bases; nucleotides outside the gene matches: 10. The length of the CDR3 is 18 residues. The CDR3 protein is CALGERVGDTTYTDKLIF. As DNA, the CDR3 is TGTGCTCTTGGGGAGCGAGTGGGGGATACCACCTACACCGATAAACTCATCTTT.

This clone occurred a few times. The chain links TRDV1 to TRDJ1; D not certain. The germline CDR1 and CDR2 sequences are TSWWSYY and QGS. Trimming pared 3 bases from V and 0 bases from J, leaving 17 bases between. The CDR3 extends over 17 amino acids. CDR3: CALGESLYSMYTDKLIF. Written as DNA, the CDR3 is TGTGCTCTTGGGGAGTCCTTGTACTCTATGTACACCGATAAACTCATCTTT.

This clone has more than one count but fewer than ten. This chain links TRDV1 with TRDJ1; 7 nucleotides align to TRDD2. V was pared by 2 bases and J by 0 bases, with 21 bases of the junction left unmatched. CDR1 is TSWWSYY, CDR2 QGS, per germline. The CDR3 sequence is 21 residues long. For the CDR3, the DNA is TGTGCTCTTGGGGAAGGTTCCTACAGCCTCGAAAACGAACCGTACACCGATAAACTCATCTTT. Its translation: CALGEGSYSLENEPYTDKLIF.

This clone was counted a few times. The V and J genes are TRDV1 and TRDJ1; 8 bases agree with TRDD3. The CDR3 has 26 amino acids. The V gene's germline CDR1 is TSWWSYY and CDR2 QGS. V was pared by 0 bases and J by 5 bases, with 38 bases of the junction left unmatched. CDR3 residues: CALGELVPSRTPRGPRVVGIPDKLIF. CDR3 bases: TGTGCTCTTGGGGAACTAGTCCCCTCTCGGACCCCACGAGGGCCTCGCGTGGTGGGGATACCTGATAAACTCATCTTT.